This T cell receptor (beta chain) was documented in a study of cytomegalovirus exposure and HLA in healthy donors. Findings and caveats of the study: One cluster of highly shared sequence variants probably arose as a sequencing artifact.

PCR primers comprised 60 Vbeta and 13 Jbeta primers. Data came from immunoSEQ multiplex PCR; TCRdb stores just in-frame clones and leaves some out. The sample includes about 93,000 clones, around three quarters seen only once; the top ten take approximately 0.6%. Turning to this clone: Its cognate antigen is unknown.

The CDR3 loop spans 13 amino acids. Germline assignment: CDR1 LNHNV and CDR2 YYDKDF (reference sequence). With V trimmed by 5 bases and J by 7 bases, 6 bases remained unmatched. The chain couples TRBV15 to TRBJ2-5, with 8 bases that match TRBD1. This sequence was found in a man aged 25-45 years in good health and CMV-seronegative. The sequenced sample consisted of PBMCs. The chain's CDR3 is CATSVGQGMTQYF. The CDR3 nucleotides are TGTGCCACCAGCGTAGGACAGGGAATGACCCAGTACTTC.